These 30 T cell receptor beta chains were all obtained from the same sample, sequenced in a study of T cell repertoires in cytomegalovirus infection. One entry per CDR3 protein, called by TCRdb with MiXCR from the reads. Of nearly 650,000 distinct CDR3 sequences listed, approximately 25% are singletons. The source material was CD8+ T cells from PBMCs. These receptor sequences come from a human donor in good health (CMV status not recorded). Some clones in this sample may be carry-over from other donors' samples.

Ten or more counts support this clonotype. The V call is TRBV4-1, the J call TRBJ2-1; TRBD2 aligns across 9 bases. The CDR3 consists of 18 residues. CDR1 and CDR2 (germline): MGHRA, YSYEKL. Unmatched junction bases numbered 8, after V lost 0 bases and J lost 2 bases. This CDR3 reads CASSQDRGAGGTYNEQFF. The CDR3 region has the DNA TGCGCCAGCAGCCAAGATCGGGGAGCGGGGGGCACCTACAATGAGCAGTTCTTC.

The genes are TRBV6-5 and TRBJ2-7; 7 bases map to TRBD1. The trim removed 0 bases at V and 5 bases at J, leaving 7 bases unmatched. There are 15 residues in the CDR3. CDR1 is MNHEY, CDR2 SVGAGI, per germline. The CDR3 DNA reads as TGTGCCAGCAGTTACTCGAAGGGGGCGCGTGACGAGCAGTACTTC. It encodes CASSYSKGARDEQYF.

Only a few counts were recorded for this clonotype. The chain is built from TRBV3-1 and TRBJ2-2, with 12 bases fitting TRBD2. The V gene's germline CDR1 is LGHDT and CDR2 YNNKEL (reference sequence). Unmatched junction bases numbered 0, after V lost 4 bases and J lost 6 bases. This CDR3 comprises 14 residues. CDR3 region: CASSRLAGAGELFF. The DNA for the CDR3 is TGTGCCAGCAGCCGACTAGCGGGGGCCGGGGAGCTGTTTTTT.

In this sample, this clonotype turned up many times. The chain joins TRBV11-3 to TRBJ2-1, with TRBD1 matching 10 bases. Germline V gene sequence: CDR1 SGHNT, CDR2 YENEEA. J was trimmed by 5 bases and V by 4 bases; bases with no gene match: 5. This CDR3 contains 15 residues. CDR3 bases: TGTGCCAGCAGCTCCCCCGGGACAGGGGACAATGAGCAGTTCTTC. Encoded protein: CASSSPGTGDNEQFF.

This chain links TRBV19 with TRBJ1-2, with unresolved D. Germline lookup yields CDR1 LNHDA and CDR2 SQIVND (reference sequence). V was shortened by 3 bases and J by 3 bases, with 8 bases between the two germline ends. The CDR3 sequence is 13 residues long. CDR3 residues: CASSISGDYGYTF. The CDR3, as DNA: TGTGCCAGTAGTATCTCTGGAGACTATGGCTACACCTTC.

This clonotype was detected ten times or more. The genes are TRBV6-2 or TRBV6-3 and TRBJ2-7; 7 bases match TRBD2. Germline assignment: CDR1 MNHEY and CDR2 SVGEGT. Trimming took 7 bases from V and 0 from J; bases not matched to a gene: 18. The CDR3 spans 18 residues. The CDR3 nucleotides are TGTGCCAGCACCTCAAGCGGGAATTCGGATCTAAGCTCCTACGAGCAGTACGTC. Amino acid sequence: CASTSSGNSDLSSYEQYV.

This clonotype was found a few times. This chain's CDR3 is CSVGRDRSFRGYTF. The CDR3 region has the DNA TGCAGCGTTGGCCGGGACCGATCATTTCGGGGCTACACCTTC. J is TRBJ1-2 and V is TRBV29-1, with D possibly being TRBD1 (5 bases). V shed 4 bases and J shed 8 bases, with 20 bases lying between them. This CDR3 has 14 amino acids. Germline CDR1 SQVTM, CDR2 ANQGSEA.

This clonotype was counted between two and nine times. The chain combines TRBV29-1 with TRBJ2-3; TRBD2 matches at 13 bases. This CDR3 is 16 amino acids long. V trimming: 1 base; J trimming: 3 bases; junction bases outside the gene matches: 4. Germline CDR1 SQVTM, CDR2 ANQGSEA. In DNA form, the CDR3 reads TGCAGCGTTGAAGGACTAGCGGGGGGTTGGACAGATACGCAGTATTTT. It translates to CSVEGLAGGWTDTQYF.

This clonotype was seen more than once but under ten times. The chain carries TRBV6-8 and TRBJ2-2; D may correspond to TRBD1 or TRBD2 (5 bases each). Trimming shortened V by 7 bases and J by 5 bases, and 11 bases separated the two germline ends. CDR3 size: 13 residues. Per the germline V gene, CDR1 is MNHGY and CDR2 is SAAAGT. CDR3 DNA sequence: TGTGCCAGCACCTACGGGGCGACCGGGGAGCTGTTTTTT. Its translation: CASTYGATGELFF.

This chain connects TRBV6-6 to TRBJ2-5, with D hard to call. Trimming pared 4 bases from V and 0 bases from J, leaving 9 bases between. Germline loops: CDR1 MNHNY, CDR2 SVGAGI (reference sequence). The CDR3 runs to 14 residues. The CDR3 sequence: CASSSWADQETQYF. CDR3 bases: TGTGCCAGCAGTTCCTGGGCAGACCAAGAGACCCAGTACTTC.

The chain uses TRBV5-1 and TRBJ1-1, with a tentative D call TRBD1 (5 bases). CDR3 length equals 13 residues. Germline V gene lookup returns CDR1 SGHRS and CDR2 YFSETQ. Trimming cost V 6 bases and J 3 bases, with 12 bases left between them. The CDR3 nucleotides read TGCGCCAGCACCCCGCGGGGGTACACTGAAGCTTTCTTT. It yields the protein CASTPRGYTEAFF.

This clonotype has a count of ten or more. V gene TRBV19 combines with J gene TRBJ1-5, with a tentative D call TRBD1 (5 bases). This CDR3 comprises 18 residues. Trimming left V 3 bases short and J 2 bases short, with 20 bases between. Germline V gene sequence: CDR1 LNHDA, CDR2 SQIVND (reference sequence). DNA for the CDR3: TGTGCCAGTAGTATTCTTACCATAGAGACAGAGGGCAATCAGCCCCAGCATTTT. Protein product: CASSILTIETEGNQPQHF.

The rearrangement links TRBV20-1 to TRBJ2-3; D is ambiguous. The CDR3 has 16 amino acids. CDR1 is DFQATT and CDR2 is SNEGSKA in the germline V gene (reference sequence). V lost 0 bases and J 4 bases, leaving 17 bases between the germline ends. The CDR3 is CSARDSGAIMSDTQYF. The CDR3 DNA reads as TGCAGTGCTAGAGATTCTGGCGCGATTATGTCAGATACGCAGTATTTT.

The table lists this clonotype with many counts. The chain employs TRBV7-9 and TRBJ2-1, with D maybe TRBD1 (5 bases). CDR1 and CDR2 from the germline V gene are SEHNR and FQNEAQ (reference sequence). V dropped 2 bases and J dropped 5 bases, with 10 bases sitting between them. The CDR3 length is 14 residues. CDR3 nucleotides: TGTGCCAGCAGCTTATGGACACCAGACAATGAGCAGTTCTTC. Translation gives CASSLWTPDNEQFF.

CDR3 residues: CANPRGPSTDTQYF. CDR3 nucleotide sequence: TGTGCCAACCCTAGGGGGCCTAGCACAGATACGCAGTATTTT. The chain couples TRBV2 to TRBJ2-3, with 7 bases matching TRBD1. V was clipped by 10 bases and J by 0 bases; unmatched bases: 7. Germline V lookup: CDR1 SNHLY, CDR2 FYNNEI. The CDR3 covers 14 residues.

This sequence joins TRBV28 and TRBJ2-1; D may be TRBD2 (6 bases). The CDR3 consists of 14 residues. V was clipped by 5 bases and J by 6 bases, with 14 bases between them. Germline CDR1 and CDR2: MDHEN and SYDVKM. The CDR3 nucleotides read TGTGCCAGCAGTCCGCAAAGGGGACTCAATGAGCAGTTCTTC. Translating it yields CASSPQRGLNEQFF. Full variable domain (rest looked up from reference TRBV28 and TRBJ2-1): DVKVTQSSRYLVKRTGEKVFLECVQDMDHENMFWYRQDPGLGLRLIYFSYDVKMKEKGDIPEGYSVSREKKERFSLILESASTNQTSMYLCASSPQRGLNEQFFGPGTRLTVL.

This clonotype appeared many times. This chain uses TRBV7-6 with TRBJ1-1; maybe TRBD1 (6 bases). Germline CDR1 reads SGHVS; CDR2 reads FNYEAQ. The length of the CDR3 is 13 residues. Trimming removed 7 bases at V and 5 bases at J, with 14 bases between. CDR3 protein: CASTTTGITEAFF. The CDR3 DNA sequence: TGTGCCAGCACGACTACAGGGATTACTGAAGCTTTCTTT. The full variable domain, completed using reference TRBV7-6 and TRBJ1-1, is GAGVSQSPRYKVTKRGQDVALRCDPISGHVSLYWYRQALGQGPEFLTYFNYEAQQDKSGLPNDRFSAERPEGSISTLTIQRTEQRDSAMYRCASTTTGITEAFFGQGTRLTVV.

About this clonotype itself: Just one base apart from a much larger clone, this may be a read error. The chain is built from TRBV7-6 and TRBJ1-5; 10 bases agree with TRBD1. The CDR3 is 15 amino acids. The V and J ends lost 5 bases and 3 bases, in that order; junction bases with no gene match: 4. Germline V gives CDR1 SGHVS, CDR2 FNYEAQ. Written as DNA, the CDR3 is TGTGCCAGCAGCAGGGACAGGGGTGACAATCAGCCCCAGCATTTT. Protein product: CASSRDRGDNQPQHF.

This clonotype came up a few times. This rearrangement joins TRBV6-2 or TRBV6-3 to TRBJ1-5; unclear D gene. CDR1 and CDR2 (germline): MNHEY, SVGEGT. There are 16 residues in the CDR3. V was trimmed by 2 bases and J by 1 base, leaving 12 bases between them. CDR3 coding DNA: TGTGCCAGCAGTTACGTAGTTGGTAGGAGCAATCAGCCCCAGCATTTT. Translated, it gives CASSYVVGRSNQPQHF.

The gene calls are TRBV25-1 and TRBJ1-1, with unresolved D. The CDR3 sequence is 14 residues long. With 4 bases removed from V and 6 bases from J, the gap between germline ends came to 15 bases. Germline CDR1 MGHDK, CDR2 SYGVNS. CDR3 in DNA: TGTGCCAGCAGTGGATTAGGGCCTAGCGCTGAAGCTTTCTTT. This codes for CASSGLGPSAEAFF.

This clonotype was observed once. The J gene is TRBJ2-5, the V gene TRBV5-4; 9 positions agree with TRBD1. The CDR3 extends over 14 amino acids. V lost 5 bases, J lost 3 bases, and 5 bases stayed unmatched. Per germline, CDR1 SGHNT and CDR2 YYREEE (reference sequence). The CDR3 reads CASRPGQGKETQYF. The CDR3 DNA reads as TGTGCCAGCAGGCCTGGACAGGGGAAAGAGACCCAGTACTTC.

This clonotype was detected only once. This chain joins TRBV29-1 and TRBJ1-2; 8 bases match TRBD1. This CDR3 spans 18 amino acids. V gave up 2 bases and J gave up 5 bases; unmatched junction bases: 19. Germline V gene sequence: CDR1 SQVTM, CDR2 ANQGSEA. The CDR3 spells CSVETGTGGAFGSYGYTF. CDR3 in DNA: TGCAGCGTTGAAACCGGGACAGGAGGCGCATTCGGGTCATATGGCTACACCTTC.

This clonotype was counted a few times. V gene TRBV20-1 combines with J gene TRBJ2-1; D perhaps matches TRBD1 (6 bases). There are 13 residues in the CDR3. The V gene's germline CDR1 is DFQATT and CDR2 SNEGSKA (reference sequence). Deletions cut 5 bases from V and 7 bases from J, with 15 bases between. The CDR3 here is CSAVRDTWNEQFF. CDR3 DNA: TGCAGTGCTGTCCGGGACACATGGAATGAGCAGTTCTTC.

This chain joins TRBV5-1 and TRBJ1-1; 7 nucleotides align to TRBD1. The CDR3 runs to 14 residues. Germline values: CDR1 SGHRS, CDR2 YFSETQ. V gave up 4 bases and J gave up 8 bases; unmatched junction bases: 11. CDR3 sequence (DNA): TGCGCCAGCAGCCCGGGGACAGCCCAAATAGAAGCTTTCTTT. The encoded protein is CASSPGTAQIEAFF.

The chain couples TRBV5-6 to TRBJ1-5, with D unresolved. Germline CDR1 is SGHDT and CDR2 is YYEEEE. The length of the CDR3 is 13 residues. Trimming stripped 3 bases from V and 3 bases from J, with 7 bases between. The CDR3 coding sequence is TGTGCCAGCAGCTCTGGGATCAATCAGCCCCAGCATTTT. This translates into CASSSGINQPQHF.

Of note for this clonotype: A much larger clone is a single base away; this may be a read error. The V call is TRBV28, the J call TRBJ2-2, with TRBD2 identical over 12 bases. Per germline, CDR1 MDHEN and CDR2 SYDVKM. Trimming took 3 bases from V and 0 from J; bases not matched to a gene: 8. The CDR3 is 19 residues long. CDR3 sequence reads: CASSLWTSGVDSNTGELFF. For the CDR3, the DNA is TGTGCCAGCAGTTTGTGGACTAGCGGGGTGGACTCGAACACCGGGGAGCTGTTTTTT.

This clonotype appeared a few times. The V and J genes are TRBV14 and TRBJ1-2; D gene unclear. Per germline, CDR1 SGHDN and CDR2 FVKESK. The CDR3 has 15 amino acids. Trimming took 1 base from V and 4 from J, leaving 13 bases between them. The CDR3 region has the DNA TGTGCCAGCAGCCAAGCCCCCGGACCGTTCTATGGCTACACCTTC. This codes for CASSQAPGPFYGYTF.

Only a few counts were recorded for this clonotype. V gene TRBV29-1 combines with J gene TRBJ2-6, with 10 bases that match TRBD1. The V segment lost 6 bases and the J segment 0 bases; nucleotides outside the gene matches: 8. The CDR3 extends over 17 amino acids. Germline V gene data show CDR1 as SQVTM and CDR2 as ANQGSEA. The CDR3 loop is CSVGDRGPISGANVLTF. CDR3 nucleotide sequence: TGCAGCGTGGGGGACAGGGGCCCGATCTCTGGGGCCAACGTCCTGACTTTC.

In the case of this clonotype: A much larger clone lies a single base off, so this may be a read error. This rearrangement joins TRBV19 to TRBJ1-2; a possible D gene is TRBD1 (5 bases). Germline V gives CDR1 LNHDA, CDR2 SQIVND (reference sequence). This CDR3 comprises 14 residues. Between the trimmed V and J ends, which lost 6 bases and 7 bases, there was a span of 18 bases. The CDR3 bases are TGTGCCAGTAGCCCGGACTCTGGGGCCTGTGGCTACACCTTC. Protein: CASSPDSGACGYTF.

V is TRBV2 and J is TRBJ2-7; D gene uncertain. V was shortened by 1 base and J by 0 bases, with 10 bases between the two germline ends. This CDR3 is 15 amino acids long. Germline V CDR1 and CDR2: SNHLY, FYNNEI. The CDR3 DNA sequence: TGTGCCAGCAGTGAAGGGCCCGCGCCCTCCTACGAGCAGTACGTC. Residues: CASSEGPAPSYEQYV.